This record covers a single T cell receptor (beta chain). The clone's antigen remains unknown. The input lacks base qualities; no much larger clone sits a single base away. The sample belongs to a study of cytomegalovirus exposure and HLA in healthy donors (dated by TCRdb to the late 2010s). For the wider study: An earlier analysis of several hundred of the donors reported about 250 Gb of sequence data and more than 90 million unique TCR beta sequences from 150 million to 200 million T cells. Genome-wide SNP genotypes for about three fifths of the roughly 670 donors were used in a later genetic analysis, which treated that subset as a discovery cohort. Because of strong linkage in the cohort, roughly five DR-DQ haplotypes were treated as single units for association and clustering. Both class I and class II loci were covered by HLA typing, at four-digit resolution. To predict cytomegalovirus infection status, the study combined high-throughput TCR immunosequencing, statistical association of individual TCRs with disease status, and machine learning. Every repertoire in the discovery cohort had been generated on one and the same sequencing platform. Typing coverage varied by locus: about 620-630 donors for A, B, C, DRB1 and DQB1; 500 to 550 for DQA1; around 570 for DPA1; fewer than 480 for DPB1. Donor age, sex, ethnicity and CMV serostatus were collected together with the repertoire data. In addition to the first cohort of about 650 subjects, a separate validation cohort of 120 different subjects was used. The study aimed to test whether cataloging public T cell receptors could reveal signatures of past pathogen exposure. In a later analysis, previously published TCR beta repertoires from fewer than 750 donors were re-analyzed and high-resolution HLA genotyping was added so that TCR occurrence patterns could be studied. Among 300 to 450 genotyped donors of the cohort, an average of roughly 240,000 unique TCR beta nucleotide sequences were sequenced per donor, around 20% of them non-productive. An earlier analysis of fewer than 700 of the donors applied high-throughput TCR beta sequencing to assess whether each TCR beta V gene segment acted as functional or pseudogenic. An early release covering roughly 580 HLA-typed donors comprised about 300 gigabases of sequencing data and around 85 million unique TCR sequences. The genetic ancestry cluster associated with self-reported Caucasian donors included about 81% of the 350 to 500 genotyped donors. The study used immunosequencing to profile the T cell repertoires of under 700 subjects and linked those repertoires to cytomegalovirus serostatus. Rather than using new phenotypic data, the later analysis identified candidate immune exposures from TCR beta sequences and from how often those sequences occurred across donors.

The cohort consisted of hundreds of healthy bone marrow donors. At the time of sampling, every cohort member was nominally healthy, though immune exposures that went unrecorded were likely present. The donor tested CMV seronegative, placing the donor among the roughly 350 seronegative members of the cohort. Each donor provided a peripheral blood sample, and peripheral blood mononuclear cells were used for TCR beta sequencing. Genomic DNA extraction from the blood cell samples was performed with the Qiagen DNeasy Blood Extraction Kit. From the cysteine through the phenylalanine, the CDR3 covers 16 amino acids. The CDR3 DNA has 48 bases and is translated from base 1. General conclusions and limits of the study: An earlier analysis of roughly 570 of the donors showed that most TCR beta V segments appeared in productive rearrangements either about 87% or about 30% of the time, which broadly matched IMGT annotations. A few of the identified cytomegalovirus-associated TCR beta chains were confirmed in vitro to be specific for cytomegalovirus antigens. The authors suggested that the approach could potentially be generalized to other disease states and immunological phenotypes. Several of the top co-occurrence clusters appeared to be linked to parvovirus B19, influenza, CMV and Epstein-Barr virus, according to a later analysis. Linkage disequilibrium might explain the correlated functional status among segregating V segments, but an unknown experimental factor could not be excluded. In this cohort, only TCR beta chains were sequenced, and detectable features were limited by the absence of alpha or paired-chain data. Because counts were too low, roughly 17 rarely observed V segments, including chromosome 9 orphons, were left out of the earlier analysis of 500 to 650 of the donors. In a later analysis, HLA-associated TCR beta chains showed more clonal expansion and lower generation probabilities than non-associated chains that were equally common. According to a later analysis, TCR association rates differed among HLA loci, with DRB1 alleles showing the most associated TCRs and HLA-C alleles showing the fewest. When HLA alleles, especially DR and DQ, strongly co-occurred, attributing TCR associations to individual alleles was difficult. The classifier was reported to diagnose cytomegalovirus status with high specificity and sensitivity in both the original and validation cohorts. Most TCR sequences were seen in very few donors, while some public TCRs were found in many individuals. An association between a missense DCLRE1C variant and V-gene and J-gene trimming of TCR beta chains was found in a later genetic analysis and replicated in an independent cohort. Some IMGT-functional V segments, including TRBV6-2 and TRBV6-3, could not be told apart with the 87-base-pair reads, so those segments were excluded. A further reported finding was that TCR beta sequences accurately predicted the HLA-A and HLA-B alleles for most subjects in the first cohort. According to a later analysis, most CMV-associated TCR beta chains appeared to be HLA-restricted, and the HLA associations seemed to be driven largely by CMV exposure. A cluster of highly shared sequence variants was judged likely to represent a technical artifact of the sequencing pipeline. In the study, approximately 160 TCR beta chains were listed as associated with cytomegalovirus. The only immune exposure information available for the cohort was CMV serostatus. Sequencing depth was assumed to be roughly uniform across donors in the presence/absence analyses, though that assumption may not hold. Because some donors lacked HLA typing at each locus, the association tests relied only on the typed subset. A later analysis associated approximately 17,000 TCR beta sequences with specific HLA alleles at a false discovery rate of 0.05. A later genetic analysis reported fewer N-insertions in productive TCRs among donors in an Asian-associated ancestry cluster than the approximately 700-donor mean.

Library preparation was by the immunoSEQ multiplex PCR assay. For the multiplex PCR, a mixture combining 60 forward primers for TCR Vbeta segments and 13 reverse primers for TCR Jbeta segments was used. A multiplex PCR assay on genomic DNA amplified the CDR3 region of rearranged TCR beta genes. The Illumina HiSeq System was used to sequence the amplified TCR beta libraries as 87-base-pair reads. Per the authors' processing: A later analysis tallied 70 million to 100 million unique TCR beta chains across the 650 to 750 repertoires, and approximately 9.9 million of those chains were shared by two or more donors. Raw reads were error-corrected and collapsed into unique sequences by a nearest-neighbor algorithm in which closely related sequences were merged to remove PCR and sequencing errors. Alignment of CDR3 sequences to IMGT reference sequences was used to assign V, D and J gene segments. For a sequence to be retained, at least a six-nucleotide match to both a V gene segment and a J gene segment was required. Rearrangements were called productive when the CDR3 lacked stop codons and stayed in frame with V and J; all others were non-productive. CDR3 was defined by IMGT convention, running from the second conserved V-encoded cysteine to the conserved J-encoded phenylalanine. In an earlier analysis of 587 of the donors, sequences lacking an unambiguous match to a single V gene segment were excluded. An earlier analysis of fewer than 650 of the donors classified V segments as functional when productive rearrangements were above 56.7% and as segregating when the standard deviation between donors was above 5%. A statistical classification framework was developed to diagnose cytomegalovirus status using the catalog of TCR beta chain sequences. In a later analysis, TCR nucleotide sequences were compared against IMGT/GENE-DB human TR gene sequences so that V and J genes could be assigned. Using the TCRdist pipeline, a later analysis assigned CDR3 sequences along with most-parsimonious VDJ recombination scenarios. In a later analysis, every TCR beta chain was defined by the combination of its CDR3 amino acid sequence and its V-gene family, and reads without a unique V-gene family were dropped. A later analysis removed 550 to 650 highly shared, low-generation-probability nucleotide sequences to deal with suspected cross-contamination and a sequencing artifact. In a later analysis, a clonal expansion index for each public chain was calculated from normalized within-repertoire ranks of inferred template counts. In a later analysis, generation probabilities were computed using a VDJ recombination model fitted to out-of-frame rearrangements, and the results were checked against IGoR. In a later analysis, hypergeometric tests were used to score TCR-TCR, TCR-HLA and TCR-CMV co-occurrence, with a repertoire-size bias correction applied to TCR pairs. To estimate false discovery rates, a later analysis permuted the HLA or CMV assignments 20 times. In a later analysis, co-occurring TCRs were grouped with DBSCAN, and TCRdist sequence similarity was added when clustering was performed within HLA-allele-positive subsets. Repertoires with fewer than 30,000 or more than 120,000 public chains were left out of co-occurrence clustering, as were five repertoires with anomalous nucleotide sharing. Not all clones reach the TCRdb copy of this immuneACCESS table, which keeps in-frame sequences only. Checked studies attribute under half of the gap to unresolved V genes and leave the rest unexplained. V and J calls plus clone size are reproduced from that table; the DNA served to infer D and trimming. Within this sample are 150,000 or so clones, with approximately 69% of them counted one time only. The top ten hold roughly 2% of the sample.

This clonotype was sampled from a man aged 25-45 years in good health and CMV-seronegative. The receptor chain draws on TRBV21-1 and TRBJ1-5. TRBV21-1 is described as a pseudogene. The material sequenced was PBMCs. The bases are TGTGCCAGCATGGGAGCCAGGACTTATAGCAATCAGCCCCAGCATTTT. It translates to CASMGARTYSNQPQHF.